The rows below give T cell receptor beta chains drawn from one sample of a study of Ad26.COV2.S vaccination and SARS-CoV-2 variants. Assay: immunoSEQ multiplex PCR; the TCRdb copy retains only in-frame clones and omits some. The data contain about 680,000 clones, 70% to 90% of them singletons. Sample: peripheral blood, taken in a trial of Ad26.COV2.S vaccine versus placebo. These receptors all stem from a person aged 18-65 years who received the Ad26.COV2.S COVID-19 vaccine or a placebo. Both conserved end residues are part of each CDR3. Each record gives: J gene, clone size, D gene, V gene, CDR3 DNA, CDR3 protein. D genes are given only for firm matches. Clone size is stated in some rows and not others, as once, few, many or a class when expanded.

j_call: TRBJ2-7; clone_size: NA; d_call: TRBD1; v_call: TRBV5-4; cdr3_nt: TGTGCCAGCAGCTCGGACAGGCCGGTCTTATACGAGCAGTACTTC; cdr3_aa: CASSSDRPVLYEQYF
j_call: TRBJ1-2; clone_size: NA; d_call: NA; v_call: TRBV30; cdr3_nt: TGTGCCTGGAGTGGGACCCCGGATGGCTACACCTTC; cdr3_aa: CAWSGTPDGYTF
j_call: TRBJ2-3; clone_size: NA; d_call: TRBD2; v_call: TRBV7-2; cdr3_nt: TGTGCCAGCAGCCTTCGGGGACTAGCGGGAATGACAGATACGCAGTATTTT; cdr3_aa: CASSLRGLAGMTDTQYF
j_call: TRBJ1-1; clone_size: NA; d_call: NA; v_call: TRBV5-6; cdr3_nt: TGTGCCAGCAGCTTGGGGGGAGAGGGTAACCAAGCTTTCTTT; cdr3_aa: CASSLGGEGNQAFF
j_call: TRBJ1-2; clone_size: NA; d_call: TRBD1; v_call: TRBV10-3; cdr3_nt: TGTGCCATCATGCAACAGGGGGGCTATGGCTACACCTTC; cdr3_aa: CAIMQQGGYGYTF
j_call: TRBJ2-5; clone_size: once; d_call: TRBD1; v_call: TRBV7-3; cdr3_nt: TGTGCCAGCAGCTTGGACAGGGGGCGGACCCAGTACTTC; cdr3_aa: CASSLDRGRTQYF
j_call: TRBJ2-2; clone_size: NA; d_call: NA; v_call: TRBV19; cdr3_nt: TGTGCCAGTAGTATTTGGAGCAGGGAAGCCGGGGAGCTGTTTTTT; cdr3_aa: CASSIWSREAGELFF
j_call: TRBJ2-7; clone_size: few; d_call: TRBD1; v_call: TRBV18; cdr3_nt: TGTGCCAGCTCACCAGCGAAGGGACAGGGGCCCTCCTACGAGCAGTACTTC; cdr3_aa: CASSPAKGQGPSYEQYF
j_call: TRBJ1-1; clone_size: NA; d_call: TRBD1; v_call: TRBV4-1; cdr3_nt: TGCGCCAGCAGCCGACAAGGACAGGGGGCCACTGAAGCTTTCTTT; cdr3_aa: CASSRQGQGATEAFF
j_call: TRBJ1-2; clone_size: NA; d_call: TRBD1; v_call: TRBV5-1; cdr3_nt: TGCGCCAGCAGCTTCCAGACAGGGGGCTCGTATGGCTACACCTTC; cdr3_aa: CASSFQTGGSYGYTF
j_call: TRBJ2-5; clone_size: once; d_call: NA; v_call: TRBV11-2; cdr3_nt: TGTGCCAGCAGCCCCATCCTAATGGAGACCCAGTACTTC; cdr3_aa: CASSPILMETQYF
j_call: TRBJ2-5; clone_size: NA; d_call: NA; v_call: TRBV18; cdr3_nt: TGTGCCAGCTCGGGGGTCCAAGAGACCCAGTACTTC; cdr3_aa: CASSGVQETQYF
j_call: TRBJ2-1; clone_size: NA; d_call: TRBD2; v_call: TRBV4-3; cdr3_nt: TGCGCCAGCAGCCCGCAAGTCTTCGGGGGGGCCTCCTACAATGAGCAGTTCTTC; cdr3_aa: CASSPQVFGGASYNEQFF
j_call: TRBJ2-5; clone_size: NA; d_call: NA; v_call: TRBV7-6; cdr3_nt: TGTGCCAGCAGCTTTAACGGGGCAGAGACCCAGTACTTC; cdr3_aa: CASSFNGAETQYF
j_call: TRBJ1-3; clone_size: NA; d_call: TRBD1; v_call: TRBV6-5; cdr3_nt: TGTGCCAGCAGTTCCCGACAGGGCATCGCTGGAAACACCATATATTTT; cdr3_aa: CASSSRQGIAGNTIYF
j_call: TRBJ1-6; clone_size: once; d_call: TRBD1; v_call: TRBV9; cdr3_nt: TGTGCCAGCAGCGTGGGGGGACAGGGAGATTCACCCCTCCACTTT; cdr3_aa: CASSVGGQGDSPLHF
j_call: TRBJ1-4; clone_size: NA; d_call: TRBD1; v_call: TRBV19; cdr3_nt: TGTGCCAGTAGTATAGAGGGCCCGACAGGGGGAAATGAAAAACTGTTTTTT; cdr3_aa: CASSIEGPTGGNEKLFF